The clone carrying this T cell receptor beta chain appeared a single time. These data are taken from a study of blood T cell repertoires in COVID-19. Study-level background: Samples of COVID-19 (acute and convalescent) were obtained from the United States, Italy and Spain.

Followed over time, Seattle patients had been enrolled while infection was active. The germline V gene encodes CDR1 MNHNS and CDR2 SASEGT. J lost 7 bases, V lost 1 base, and 3 bases had no gene match. The length of the CDR3 is 14 residues. Under the authors' procedure: Quantification of nucleated cells was approximated via reference gene primer amplification. TCRdb keeps only in-frame clones here, not all; method: immunoSEQ multiplex PCR. D and trimming come from the DNA, and the V and J calls and clone size come from that table. The repertoire has about 250,000 clones, approximately 91% of them found once; the top ten carry more than 0.8%.

Material: peripheral blood. The chain is built from TRBV6-1 and TRBJ1-4; 7 nucleotides agree with TRBD1. The sequence was obtained from a man aged 25 to 40 with COVID-19, enrolled during active disease. In DNA form, the CDR3 reads TGTGCCAGCAGTGAAGGGGACAGCAGTGAAAAACTGTTTTTT. Protein: CASSEGDSSEKLFF.